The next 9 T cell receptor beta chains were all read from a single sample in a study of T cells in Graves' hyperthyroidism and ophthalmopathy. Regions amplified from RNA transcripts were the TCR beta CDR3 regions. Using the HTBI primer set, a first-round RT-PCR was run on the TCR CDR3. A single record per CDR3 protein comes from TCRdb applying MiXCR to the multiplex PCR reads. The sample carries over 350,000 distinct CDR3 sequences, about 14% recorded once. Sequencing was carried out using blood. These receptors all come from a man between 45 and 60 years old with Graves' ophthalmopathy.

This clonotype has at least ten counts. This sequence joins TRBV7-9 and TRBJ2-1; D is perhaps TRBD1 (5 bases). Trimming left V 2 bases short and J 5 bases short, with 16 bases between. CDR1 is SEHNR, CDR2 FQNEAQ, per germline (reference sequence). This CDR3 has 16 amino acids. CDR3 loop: CASSLLSTGTHNEQFF. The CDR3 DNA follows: TGTGCCAGCAGCTTACTTTCTACAGGAACTCACAATGAGCAGTTCTTC.

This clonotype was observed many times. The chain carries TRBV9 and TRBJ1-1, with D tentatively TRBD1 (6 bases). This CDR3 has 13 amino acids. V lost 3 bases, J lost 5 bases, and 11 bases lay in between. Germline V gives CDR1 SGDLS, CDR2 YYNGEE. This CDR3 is CASSEGRGTEAFF. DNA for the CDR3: TGTGCCAGCAGCGAGGGGAGGGGGACTGAAGCTTTCTTT.

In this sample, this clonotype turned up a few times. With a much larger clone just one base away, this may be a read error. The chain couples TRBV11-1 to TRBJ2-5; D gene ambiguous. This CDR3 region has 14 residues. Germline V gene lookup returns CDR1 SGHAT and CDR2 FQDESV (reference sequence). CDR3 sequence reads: CASSFSMGQETQHF. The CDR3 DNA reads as TGTGCCAGCAGCTTTTCGATGGGCCAAGAGACCCAGCACTTC.

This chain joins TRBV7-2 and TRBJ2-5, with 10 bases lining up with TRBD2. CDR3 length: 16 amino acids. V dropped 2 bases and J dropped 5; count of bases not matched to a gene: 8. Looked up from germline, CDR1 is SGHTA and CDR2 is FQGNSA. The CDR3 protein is CASSLSVAGGYETQYF. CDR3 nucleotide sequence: TGTGCCAGCAGCTTATCGGTAGCGGGAGGTTATGAGACCCAGTACTTC.

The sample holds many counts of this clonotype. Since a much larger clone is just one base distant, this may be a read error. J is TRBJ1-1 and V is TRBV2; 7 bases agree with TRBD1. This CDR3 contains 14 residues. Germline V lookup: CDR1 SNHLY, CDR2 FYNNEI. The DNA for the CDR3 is TGCGTACCCTTTCGAGGGGACAGGAACACTGAAGCTTTCTTT. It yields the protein CVPFRGDRNTEAFF.

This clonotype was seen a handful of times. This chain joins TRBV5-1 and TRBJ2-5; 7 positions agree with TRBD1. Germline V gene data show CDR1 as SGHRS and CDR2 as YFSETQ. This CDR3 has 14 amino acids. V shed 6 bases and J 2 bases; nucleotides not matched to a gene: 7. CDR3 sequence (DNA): TGCGCCAGCAACCAGGGACAGCTACAAGAGACCCAGTACTTC. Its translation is CASNQGQLQETQYF.

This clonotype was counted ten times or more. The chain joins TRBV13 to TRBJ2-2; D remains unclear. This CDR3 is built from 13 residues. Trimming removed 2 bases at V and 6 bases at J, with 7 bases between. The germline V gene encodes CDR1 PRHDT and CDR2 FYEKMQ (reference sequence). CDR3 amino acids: CASSLRGSGELFF. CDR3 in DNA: TGTGCCAGCAGCTTAAGAGGTTCCGGGGAGCTGTTTTTT.

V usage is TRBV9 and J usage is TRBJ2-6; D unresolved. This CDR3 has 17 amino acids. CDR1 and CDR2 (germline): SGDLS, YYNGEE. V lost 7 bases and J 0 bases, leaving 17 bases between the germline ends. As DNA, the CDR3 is TGTGCCAGCTCACCCCGCCCCGGCGTCTCTGGGGCCAACGTCCTGACTTTC. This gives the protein CASSPRPGVSGANVLTF.

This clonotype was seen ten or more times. The CDR3 region is CASSFRDRGGRNEQFF. DNA for the CDR3: TGTGCCAGCAGCTTCCGGGACAGGGGAGGGAGGAATGAGCAGTTCTTC. J is TRBJ2-1 and V is TRBV7-9; 10 bases match TRBD1. Germline trimming cut 3 bases from V and 7 bases from J; bases unmatched to any gene: 9. The CDR3 sequence is 16 residues long. Germline V gene lookup returns CDR1 SEHNR and CDR2 FQNEAQ (reference sequence). Combining the CDR3 with reference TRBV7-9 and TRBJ2-1 gives the whole variable domain DTGVSQNPRHKITKRGQNVTFRCDPISEHNRLYWYRQTLGQGPEFLTYFQNEAQLEKSRLLSDRFSAERPKGSFSTLEIQRTEQGDSAMYLCASSFRDRGGRNEQFFGPGTRLTVL.